This T cell receptor (beta chain) was sequenced in a study of T cell clonality in common variable immunodeficiency. Study observations and caveats: Fewer deletions and N-nucleotide insertions were reportedly seen in common variable immunodeficiency TCR beta sequences.

The CDR3 loop spans 16 amino acids. Germline-derived CDR1 and CDR2 are LGHNA and YNFKEQ. Trimming left V 0 bases short and J 6 bases short, with 16 bases between. Sequencing input was equivalent genomic DNA from CVID and controls. Clones were sequenced by immunoSEQ multiplex PCR, and TCRdb holds only the in-frame ones, with some missing. The sample includes about 60,000 clones, none of them occurring once. This clone came up many times. Its antigen is as yet unknown. The read halts 3 residues ahead of the CDR3 end, with the missing end drawn from the germline J gene. The rearrangement joins TRBV4-2 to TRBJ2-3; perhaps TRBD2 as D (5 bases). The sample consisted of peripheral blood mononuclear cells. The sequence was collected from a person aged 18 to 69 in good health. Incomplete CDR3 DNA: TGTGCCAGCAGCCAAGATCGTCGAGGGTTTTCCGATACG. Amino acids: CASSQDRRGFSDT. The whole CDR3 region reads CASSQDRRGFSDTQYF.